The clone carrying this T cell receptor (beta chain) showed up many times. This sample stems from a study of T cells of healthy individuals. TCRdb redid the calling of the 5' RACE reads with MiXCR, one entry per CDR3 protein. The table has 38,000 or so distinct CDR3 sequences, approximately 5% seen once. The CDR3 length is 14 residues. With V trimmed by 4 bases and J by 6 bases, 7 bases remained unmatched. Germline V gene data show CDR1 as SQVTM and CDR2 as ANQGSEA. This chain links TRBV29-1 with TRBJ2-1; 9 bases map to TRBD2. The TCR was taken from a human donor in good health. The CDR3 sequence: CSVGISGGSNEQFF. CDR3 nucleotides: TGCAGCGTTGGTATTAGCGGGGGCTCCAATGAGCAGTTCTTC.